The source of this TCR beta chain is a study of graft-versus-host responses after intestinal transplantation. Germline V gives CDR1 MNHNS, CDR2 SASEGT. V was shortened by 5 bases and J by 3 bases, with 14 bases between the two germline ends. CDR3 length: 15 residues. TCRdb keeps only in-frame clones here, not all; method: immunoSEQ multiplex PCR. This sample yields around 50,000 clones, of which more than 80% are seen a single time; approximately 0.56% belongs to the top ten. There are a few counts of this clone. Its antigen remains unknown. The sequences come from unstimulated CD4+ T cells sorted from spleen or lymph node cells, collected before transplant. The clonotype comes from a human donor who was the organ donor for an intestinal transplant. The chain has TRBV6-1 and TRBJ1-3; D is uncertain. In DNA form, the CDR3 reads TGTGCCAGCAGTCCTTCGCCTAGGAATGGAAACACCATATATTTT. Its protein product is CASSPSPRNGNTIYF.